This record looks at one T cell receptor (beta chain) sequence and its context. The data were produced by immunoSEQ multiplex PCR, yet TCRdb's version contains in-frame clones alone and is incomplete. The table shows roughly 18,000 clones, with 75% to 90% occurring only once. The CDR3 has 14 amino acids. From germline, CDR1 is SGHNT and CDR2 YYREEE (reference sequence). The ends were cut back, 3 bases at V and 8 bases at J, with 15 bases in the middle. The data are from a study of T cell clones after liver transplantation. The sequenced sample was CD8+ T cells from blood, obtained 45 to 46 months after liver transplant. The clonotype was recovered from a human patient who received a liver transplant. Some T cells may be graft donor cells. The chain is built from TRBV5-4 and TRBJ2-1; TRBD1 is a possible D gene (6 bases). The CDR3 coding sequence is TGTGCCAGCAGCTCGAGGACAGAAGGCGATGAGCAGTTCTTC. Its translation is CASSSRTEGDEQFF.